Listed below are T cell receptor beta chains from one sample, sequenced in a study of cytomegalovirus exposure and HLA in healthy donors. Profiling relied on immunoSEQ multiplex PCR, and the TCRdb table lists in-frame clones only, not all of them. Of 100,000 to 150,000 clones in the sample, 84% were seen once. Sequenced: PBMCs. All receptors derive from a young woman in good health and CMV-seropositive. CDR3s include the opening cysteine and the closing phenylalanine or tryptophan. A D gene is named only where the DNA matches it firmly. The listing skips clone size in some rows; elsewhere it reads once, few, many or a size class.

j_call cdr3_length d_call clone_size v_call cdr3_nt cdr3_aa
TRBJ1-5 13 TRBD1 . TRBV5-5 TGTGCCAGCAGCACCACAGGGGATCAGCCCCAGCATTTT CASSTTGDQPQHF
TRBJ1-1 11 . . TRBV2 TGTGCCAGCACGGGAGGTTTACAAGGCTTCTTT CASTGGLQGFF
TRBJ2-2 15 . . TRBV9 TGTGCCAGCAGCGTAGGGCAGATGAACACCGGGGAGCTGTTTTTT CASSVGQMNTGELFF
TRBJ1-5 16 TRBD1 . TRBV2 TGTGCCAGCAGTTACCTGGACAGGGCAGGAAATCAGCCCCAGCATTTT CASSYLDRAGNQPQHF
TRBJ2-1 13 TRBD1 . TRBV19 TGTGCCAGTAGTACATGGACAGGTTATGAGCAGTTCTTC CASSTWTGYEQFF
TRBJ1-2 12 . . TRBV28 TGTGCCAGCAGGACAATTAACTATGGCTACACCTTC CASRTINYGYTF
TRBJ2-7 13 TRBD1 . TRBV6-1 TGTGCCAGCCGAACAGGGGCGGAATACGAGCAGTACTTC CASRTGAEYEQYF
TRBJ1-1 15 . . TRBV28 TGTGCCAGCAGTTTGGGGGGGAAAGTGAACACTGAAGCTTTCTTT CASSLGGKVNTEAFF
TRBJ2-3 15 . . TRBV4-2 TGTGCCAGCAGCCGGTCAGGGGATGAGGGAGATACGCAGTATTTT CASSRSGDEGDTQYF
TRBJ1-2 15 . . TRBV5-4 TGTGCCAGCAGCCCAGGAGGTCAGCCCAACTATGGCTACACCTTC CASSPGGQPNYGYTF
TRBJ1-3 15 . . TRBV5-1 TGCGCCAGCAGCCCCGCGGTTGACTCTGGAAACACCATATATTTT CASSPAVDSGNTIYF
TRBJ2-1 14 TRBD1 . TRBV19 TGTGCCAGTAGTACCGGACAGGCGAGGAATGAGCAGTTCTTC CASSTGQARNEQFF
TRBJ2-3 14 . . TRBV6-5 TGTGCCAGCAGCCCGACTTCTTACACAGATACGCAGTATTTT CASSPTSYTDTQYF
TRBJ2-2 11 . . TRBV29-1 TGCAGCGTCCAGGGGATCGGGGAGCTGTTTTTT CSVQGIGELFF
TRBJ2-5 14 . once TRBV7-9 TGTGCCAGCAGCTCCGGGACTGTTGAAGAGACCCAGTACTTC CASSSGTVEETQYF
TRBJ2-7 14 TRBD2 . TRBV27 TGTGCCAGCAGTTTACTAGCGGGGTTCAACGAGCAGTACTTC CASSLLAGFNEQYF
TRBJ2-1 15 TRBD2 . TRBV18 TGTGCCAGCTCACCTTTACTAGCGGGGGGGAATGAGCAGTTCTTC CASSPLLAGGNEQFF
TRBJ1-1 12 . . TRBV6-1 TGTGCCAGCAGTGGTAGTTACACTGAAGCTTTCTTT CASSGSYTEAFF
TRBJ1-2 18 TRBD1 few TRBV9 TGTGCCAGCAGCGACTTAGACAGGGGCCCCGTCCTACCCTATGGCTACACCTTC CASSDLDRGPVLPYGYTF
TRBJ1-5 16 . . TRBV7-9 TGTGCCAGCAGCGGGGGATGGGTAGCGGGGAATCAGCCCCAGCATTTT CASSGGWVAGNQPQHF
TRBJ1-3 13 . . TRBV9 TGTGCCAGCAGCGTAGGCTTCGGGAACACCATATATTTT CASSVGFGNTIYF
TRBJ1-2 13 . . TRBV6-5 TGTGCCAGCACGGGTGTTACAAACTATGGCTACACCTTC CASTGVTNYGYTF
TRBJ2-7 17 . . TRBV5-1 . CASSFGSGASSSYEQHF
TRBJ2-3 12 . . TRBV6-5 TGTGCCACCACGACAGTTTCAGATACGCAGTATTTT CATTTVSDTQYF